This T cell receptor beta chain was sequenced in a study of human T cells and chemical hapten exposure. Study context: Women made up most patients, who had alopecia areata, totalis or universalis. Slight volume differences across pooled libraries mainly accounted for varying per-sample TCR yields. Study-wide results and caveats: Donors had alopecia, so their immune response may differ from healthy people's.

The time point: patch test 1, 2 weeks after DPC sensitization. Noted treatment: therapeutic diphenylcyclopropenone sensitization with weekly scalp DPC. Germline loops: CDR1 SGDLS, CDR2 YYNGEE. V lost 3 bases to trimming and J lost 7 bases, with 19 bases between them. The CDR3 is 16 residues long. The table lists this clonotype with a few counts. Its antigen is not identified. MiXCR, applied by TCRdb to the RACE reads, yields one record per CDR3 protein. The table shows 340,000 or so distinct CDR3 sequences, with around 6.9% occurring only once. The TCR sequence derives from a woman aged 18-29 years with alopecia areata. Some clones in this sample may be carry-over from other donors' samples. The chain carries TRBV9 and TRBJ1-4; D possibly corresponds to TRBD1 (5 bases). The sample was whole blood, taken in connection with sensitization to the hapten diphenylcyclopropenone (DPC). In DNA, the CDR3 is TGTGCCAGCAGCGCTTTCGGGGCGGGCGGGACTGAAAAACTGTTTTTT. Translating it yields CASSAFGAGGTEKLFF.